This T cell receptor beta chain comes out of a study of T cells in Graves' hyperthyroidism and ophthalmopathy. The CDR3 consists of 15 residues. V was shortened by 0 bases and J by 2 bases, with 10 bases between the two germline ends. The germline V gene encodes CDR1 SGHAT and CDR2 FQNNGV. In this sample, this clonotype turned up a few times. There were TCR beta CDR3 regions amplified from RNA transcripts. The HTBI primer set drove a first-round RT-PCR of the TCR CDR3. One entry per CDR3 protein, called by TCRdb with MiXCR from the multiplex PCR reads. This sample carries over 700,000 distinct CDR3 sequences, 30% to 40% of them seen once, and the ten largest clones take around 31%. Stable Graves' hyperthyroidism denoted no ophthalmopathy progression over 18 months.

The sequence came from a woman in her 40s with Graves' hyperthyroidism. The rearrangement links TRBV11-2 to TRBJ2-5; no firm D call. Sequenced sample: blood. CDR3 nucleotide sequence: TGTGCCAGCAGCTTAGAATTCGCCGGGCAAGAGACCCAGTACTTC. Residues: CASSLEFAGQETQYF.